Shown below are 10 T cell receptor beta chains from a single sample sequenced in a study of blood T cell repertoires in COVID-19. Assay: immunoSEQ multiplex PCR; the TCRdb copy retains only in-frame clones and omits some. The table lists around 81,000 clones, about 83% of them singletons. The sample taken for sequencing was peripheral blood. These receptors all stem from a man older than 75 with acute or convalescent COVID-19.

This sequence joins TRBV6-5 and TRBJ2-1, with 8 bases fitting TRBD1. Germline V lookup: CDR1 MNHEY, CDR2 SVGAGI. Trimming took 6 bases from V and 3 from J; bases not matched to a gene: 7. This CDR3 is 15 amino acids long. The CDR3, as DNA: TGTGCCAGCAGCGCCAACAGGGGGGTCTACAATGAGCAGTTCTTC. It yields the protein CASSANRGVYNEQFF.

The V and J genes are TRBV5-1 and TRBJ2-3; 8 bases are a match to TRBD2. CDR1 is SGHRS, CDR2 YFSETQ, per germline. After removal of 4 bases from V and 1 base from J, the junction contained 8 bases not matched to a gene. The CDR3 has 16 residues. CDR3 region: CASSPGSTSGTDTQYF. CDR3 sequence (DNA): TGCGCCAGCAGCCCGGGATCGACTAGCGGCACAGATACGCAGTATTTT.

This chain connects TRBV5-1 to TRBJ2-1, with TRBD2 matching 9 bases. Germline V lookup: CDR1 SGHRS, CDR2 YFSETQ. The CDR3 extends over 16 amino acids. V trimming: 5 bases; J trimming: 0 bases; junction bases outside the gene matches: 6. CDR3 residues: CASSPSGIVSYNEQFF. DNA for the CDR3: TGCGCCAGCAGTCCTAGCGGGATTGTCTCCTACAATGAGCAGTTCTTC. Full variable domain (remainder filled in from reference TRBV5-1 and TRBJ2-1): KAGVTQTPRYLIKTRGQQVTLSCSPISGHRSVSWYQQTPGQGLQFLFEYFSETQRNKGNFPGRFSGRQFSNSRSEMNVSTLELGDSALYLCASSPSGIVSYNEQFFGPGTRLTVL.

The V gene is TRBV5-5, the J gene TRBJ1-1; no clear D. The germline V and J ends were trimmed by 1 base and 1 base, with 8 bases remaining between them. Germline V gene sequence: CDR1 SGHKS, CDR2 YYEKEE (reference sequence). The CDR3 covers 14 residues. This chain's CDR3 is CASSLFQENTEAFF. CDR3 coding DNA: TGTGCCAGCAGCTTGTTCCAGGAGAACACTGAAGCTTTCTTT. Combining the CDR3 with reference TRBV5-5 and TRBJ1-1 gives the whole variable domain DAGVTQSPTHLIKTRGQQVTLRCSPISGHKSVSWYQQVLGQGPQFIFQYYEKEERGRGNFPDRFSARQFPNYSSELNVNALLLGDSALYLCASSLFQENTEAFFGQGTRLTVV.

The chain recombines TRBV5-1 with TRBJ1-1; TRBD1 matches 11 bases. This CDR3 contains 15 residues. The trim removed 4 bases at V and 5 bases at J, leaving 7 bases unmatched. The germline CDR1 and CDR2 sequences are SGHRS and YFSETQ. CDR3: CASSGQGAGWTEAFF. In nucleotides, the CDR3 is TGCGCCAGCAGCGGACAGGGGGCAGGGTGGACTGAAGCTTTCTTT.

The genes are TRBV19 and TRBJ2-2, with 7 bases matching TRBD2. J was trimmed by 6 bases and V by 7 bases; bases with no gene match: 8. This CDR3 is built from 14 residues. In germline, CDR1 is LNHDA, CDR2 SQIVND (reference sequence). CDR3 sequence: CASTRGSGAGELFF. In nucleotides, the CDR3 is TGTGCCAGTACCCGGGGGAGCGGGGCCGGGGAGCTGTTTTTT. Full variable domain (remainder filled in from reference TRBV19 and TRBJ2-2): DGGITQSPKYLFRKEGQNVTLSCEQNLNHDAMYWYRQDPGQGLRLIYYSQIVNDFQKGDIAEGYSVSREKKESFPLTVTSAQKNPTAFYLCASTRGSGAGELFFGEGSRLTVL.

This clone was picked up one time. This sequence joins TRBV6-1 and TRBJ1-1, with 7 bases aligning to TRBD1. V lost 4 bases, J lost 0 bases, and 8 bases stayed unmatched. Germline-derived CDR1 and CDR2 are MNHNS and SASEGT. The CDR3 spans 16 residues. Written as DNA, the CDR3 is TGTGCCAGCAGTGCTACGTGGGACAGACTGAACACTGAAGCTTTCTTT. Its protein is CASSATWDRLNTEAFF.

This sequence joins TRBV24-1 and TRBJ1-3; 10 bases agree with TRBD1. Germline loops: CDR1 KGHDR, CDR2 SFDVKD. This CDR3 has 17 residues. V lost 4 bases and J lost 4; bases outside the gene matches: 9. DNA for the CDR3: TGTGCCACCAGTGACCCGCCGGGACAGGGGACGGGAAACACCATATATTTT. This encodes CATSDPPGQGTGNTIYF.

The chain's CDR3 is CASKGQGIVNEQFF. Here the CDR3 DNA reads TGTGCCAGCAAGGGACAGGGGATCGTCAATGAGCAGTTCTTC. The chain joins TRBV6-5 to TRBJ2-1; 10 bases are shared with TRBD1. The germline V gene has CDR1 MNHEY and CDR2 SVGAGI. The trim removed 7 bases at V and 6 bases at J, leaving 6 bases unmatched. This CDR3 region has 14 residues.

CDR3 sequence reads: CASSRQGNDGYTF. CDR3 DNA: TGTGCCAGCAGCCGACAGGGGAATGATGGCTACACCTTC. This chain links TRBV7-9 with TRBJ1-2, with TRBD1 matching 8 bases. This CDR3 region has 13 residues. Trimming at V came to 5 bases and at J to 6 bases, leaving 5 bases not matched to a gene. Germline V gives CDR1 SEHNR, CDR2 FQNEAQ (reference sequence).